This TCR beta chain originates from a study of response to subunit inactivated influenza vaccine. Study-wide results and caveats: Authors suggested each seasonal influenza vaccination recruits few new T cells.

Notes on this clonotype: Its antigen is unidentified.

Looked up from germline, CDR1 is LGHNA and CDR2 is YSLEER. The CDR3 length is 16 residues. V shed 3 bases and J shed 4 bases, with 17 bases lying between them. TCRdb recomputed calls from the RT-PCR reads with MiXCR, one row per CDR3 protein. The sample includes about 150,000 distinct CDR3 sequences, over 8.5% of them seen just once. This TCR came from a man aged 45 to 75 who received an inactivated influenza vaccine. The specimen comprised CD8+ T cells sorted from PBMCs, sampled approximately 25 months after vaccination. The V and J genes are TRBV4-3 and TRBJ2-3; D gene uncertain. Here the CDR3 DNA reads TGCGCCAGCAGCCAGTACTGGGGTGGTCGGGCAGATACGCAGTATTTT. It is translated as CASSQYWGGRADTQYF.